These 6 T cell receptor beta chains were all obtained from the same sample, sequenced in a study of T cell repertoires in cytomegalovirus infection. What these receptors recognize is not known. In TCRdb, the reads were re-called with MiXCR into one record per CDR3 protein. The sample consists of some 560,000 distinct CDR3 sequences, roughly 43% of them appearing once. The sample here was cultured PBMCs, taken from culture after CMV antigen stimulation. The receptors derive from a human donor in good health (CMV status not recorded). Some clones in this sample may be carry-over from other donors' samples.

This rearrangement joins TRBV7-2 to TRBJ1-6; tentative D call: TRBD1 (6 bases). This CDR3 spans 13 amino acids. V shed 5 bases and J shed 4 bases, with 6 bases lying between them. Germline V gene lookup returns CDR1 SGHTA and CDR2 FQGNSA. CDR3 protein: CASSRGYNSPLHF. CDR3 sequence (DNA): TGTGCCAGCAGCAGGGGGTATAATTCACCCCTCCACTTT. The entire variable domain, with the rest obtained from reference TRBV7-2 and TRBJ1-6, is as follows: GAGVSQSPSNKVTEKGKDVELRCDPISGHTALYWYRQSLGQGLEFLIYFQGNSAPDKSGLPSDRFSAERTGGSVSTLTIQRTQQEDSAVYLCASSRGYNSPLHFGNGTRLTVT.

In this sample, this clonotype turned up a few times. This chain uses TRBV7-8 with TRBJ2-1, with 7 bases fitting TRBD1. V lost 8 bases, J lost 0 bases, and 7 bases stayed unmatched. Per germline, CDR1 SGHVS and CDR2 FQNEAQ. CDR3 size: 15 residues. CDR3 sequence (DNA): TGTGCCAGCCGCGTGAGGGACAGCTCCTACAATGAGCAGTTCTTC. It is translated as CASRVRDSSYNEQFF.

The CDR3 sequence: CASSQPRERNTIYF. In nucleotides, the CDR3 is TGCGCCAGCAGCCAACCCCGGGAGAGAAACACCATATATTTT. The rearrangement joins TRBV4-1 to TRBJ1-3; D remains unclear. V lost 2 bases, J lost 5 bases, and 10 bases lay in between. CDR1 is MGHRA, CDR2 YSYEKL, per germline. The CDR3 extends over 14 amino acids.

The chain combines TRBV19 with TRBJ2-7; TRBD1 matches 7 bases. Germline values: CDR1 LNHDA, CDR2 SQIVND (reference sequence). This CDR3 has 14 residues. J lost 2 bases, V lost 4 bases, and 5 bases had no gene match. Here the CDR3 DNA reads TGTGCCAGTAGTACAGGACAGGCACCCTACGAGCAGTACTTC. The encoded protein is CASSTGQAPYEQYF.

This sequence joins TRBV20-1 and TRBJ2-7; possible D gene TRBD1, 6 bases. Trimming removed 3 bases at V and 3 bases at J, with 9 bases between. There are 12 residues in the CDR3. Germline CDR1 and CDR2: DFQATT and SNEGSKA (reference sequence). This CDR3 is CSARQGLYEQYF. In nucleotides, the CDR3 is TGCAGTGCTAGGCAGGGGCTCTACGAGCAGTACTTC.

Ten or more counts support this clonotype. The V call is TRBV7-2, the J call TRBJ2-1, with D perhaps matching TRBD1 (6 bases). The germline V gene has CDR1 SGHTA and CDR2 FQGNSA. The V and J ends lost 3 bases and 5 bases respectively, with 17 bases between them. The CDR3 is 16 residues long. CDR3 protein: CASSLSGTRGHNEQFF. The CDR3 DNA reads TGTGCCAGCAGCTTGTCCGGGACAAGGGGCCACAATGAGCAGTTCTTC.